What follows are 2 T cell receptor beta chains derived from one specimen sequenced in a study of CD8 T cells in Susac syndrome. RNA in amounts of roughly 0.5 to 1 ug was reverse transcribed with random hexamers. TCRdb re-derived calls from the immunoSEQ multiplex PCR reads in MiXCR, one entry per CDR3 protein. The data contain under 550,000 distinct CDR3 sequences, 85% of them singletons. Sequencing used CD8+ T cells from PBMCs. The receptor set was obtained from a human donor with multiple sclerosis.

The chain couples TRBV5-6 to TRBJ1-1; 8 nucleotides line up with TRBD1. The germline CDR1 and CDR2 sequences are SGHDT and YYEEEE. This CDR3 has 15 residues. V was pared by 4 bases and J by 0 bases, with 5 bases of the junction left unmatched. CDR3 loop: CASSIGQGLNTEAFF. The CDR3 DNA is TGTGCCAGCAGCATAGGACAGGGCCTGAACACTGAAGCTTTCTTT.

V gene TRBV29-1 combines with J gene TRBJ2-7; TRBD1 matches 7 bases. V was pared by 3 bases and J by 0 bases, with 8 bases of the junction left unmatched. CDR1 and CDR2 (germline): SQVTM, ANQGSEA. The CDR3 runs to 15 residues. The CDR3: CSVEVPGQSSYEQYF. For the CDR3, the DNA is TGCAGCGTTGAGGTACCGGGACAGAGCTCCTACGAGCAGTACTTC.